This is a list of T cell receptor beta chains from one sample in a study of patients and donors after allogeneic stem cell transplantation. TCRdb re-analysed the RT-PCR reads in MiXCR, keeping a single row per CDR3 protein. The sample shows about 960,000 distinct CDR3 sequences, roughly 17% of them seen only once. The specimen sequenced was blood, either unsorted or a sorted T cell fraction (not recorded which). The receptors shown here come from a human donor who was either an allogeneic HSCT recipient or a stem cell or donor lymphocyte infusion donor (not recorded which). It is not recorded whose cells these are; they may come from a transplant donor. The CDR3 runs from the conserved cysteine through the conserved F or W. Fields, in order: V gene, J gene, CDR3 protein.

v_call: TRBV24-1
j_call: TRBJ2-5
cdr3_aa: CATSGQGAWETQYF

v_call: TRBV29-1
j_call: TRBJ1-1
cdr3_aa: CSVMRRNTEAFF

v_call: TRBV20-1
j_call: TRBJ1-5
cdr3_aa: CSAGPQGARNQPQHF

v_call: TRBV5-1
j_call: TRBJ1-4
cdr3_aa: CASSFGSANEKLFF

v_call: TRBV4-2
j_call: TRBJ1-2
cdr3_aa: CASSQERDSSYTF

v_call: TRBV20-1
j_call: TRBJ2-7
cdr3_aa: CSAPDRGVEQYF

v_call: TRBV9
j_call: TRBJ1-6
cdr3_aa: CASSVDQGANSPLHF

v_call: TRBV7-9
j_call: TRBJ2-4
cdr3_aa: CASSLAGPGDIQYF

v_call: TRBV27
j_call: TRBJ2-1
cdr3_aa: CASSHGQGLYNEQFF

v_call: TRBV10-3
j_call: TRBJ1-6
cdr3_aa: CAISERAGQNSPLHF

v_call: TRBV12-3/TRBV12-4
j_call: TRBJ1-6
cdr3_aa: CASSFPGGADSPLHF

v_call: TRBV6-5
j_call: TRBJ2-3
cdr3_aa: CASSTRNSGGPDTQYF

v_call: TRBV6-5
j_call: TRBJ2-1
cdr3_aa: CASSYSGGRVNEQFF

v_call: TRBV9
j_call: TRBJ2-1
cdr3_aa: CASSVASGMYEQFF

v_call: TRBV27
j_call: TRBJ2-7
cdr3_aa: CASSPRDRVHEQYF

v_call: TRBV20-1
j_call: TRBJ2-1
cdr3_aa: CSARGQGQSSYNEQFF

v_call: TRBV15
j_call: TRBJ2-7
cdr3_aa: CATSDGLERYEQYF

v_call: TRBV4-2
j_call: TRBJ2-3
cdr3_aa: CASSQEGKRPTPDTQYF

v_call: TRBV7-9
j_call: TRBJ1-1
cdr3_aa: CASSLNFGAEAFF

v_call: TRBV7-3
j_call: TRBJ2-1
cdr3_aa: CASSLTGSGGVYNEQFF

v_call: TRBV7-2
j_call: TRBJ1-1
cdr3_aa: CASSLDRRTEAFF

v_call: TRBV11-2
j_call: TRBJ2-1
cdr3_aa: CASSLAATGHNEQFF